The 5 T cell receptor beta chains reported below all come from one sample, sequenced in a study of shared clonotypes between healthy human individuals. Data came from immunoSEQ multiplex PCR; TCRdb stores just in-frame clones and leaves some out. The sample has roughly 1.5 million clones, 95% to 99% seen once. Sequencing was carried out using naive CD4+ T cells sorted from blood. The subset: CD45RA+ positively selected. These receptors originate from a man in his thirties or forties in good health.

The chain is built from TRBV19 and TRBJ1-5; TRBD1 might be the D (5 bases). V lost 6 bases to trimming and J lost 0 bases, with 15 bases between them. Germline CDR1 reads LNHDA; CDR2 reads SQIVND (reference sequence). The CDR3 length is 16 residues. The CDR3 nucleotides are TGTGCCAGTAGGACAACTGGGGACTTTAGCAATCAGCCCCAGCATTTT. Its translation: CASRTTGDFSNQPQHF.

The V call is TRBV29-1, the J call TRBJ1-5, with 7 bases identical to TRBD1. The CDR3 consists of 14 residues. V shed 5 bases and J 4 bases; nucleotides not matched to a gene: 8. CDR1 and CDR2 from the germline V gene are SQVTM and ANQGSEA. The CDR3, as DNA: TGCAGCGTTATACAGGGGATCGGGAATCAGCCCCAGCATTTT. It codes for CSVIQGIGNQPQHF.

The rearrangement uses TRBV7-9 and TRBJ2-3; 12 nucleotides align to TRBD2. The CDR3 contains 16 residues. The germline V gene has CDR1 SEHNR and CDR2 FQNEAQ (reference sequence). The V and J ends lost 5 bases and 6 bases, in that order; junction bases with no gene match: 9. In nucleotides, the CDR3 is TGTGCCAGCAGCGCCGGACTAGCGGGATTGGGTGATACGCAGTATTTT. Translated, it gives CASSAGLAGLGDTQYF.

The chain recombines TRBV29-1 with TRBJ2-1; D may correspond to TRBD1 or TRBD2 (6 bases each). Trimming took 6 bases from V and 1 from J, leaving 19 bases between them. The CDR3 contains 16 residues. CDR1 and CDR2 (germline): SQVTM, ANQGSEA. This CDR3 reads CSVGGTGGGSYNEQFF. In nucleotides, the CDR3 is TGCAGCGTCGGTGGAACAGGAGGGGGTTCCTACAATGAGCAGTTCTTC.

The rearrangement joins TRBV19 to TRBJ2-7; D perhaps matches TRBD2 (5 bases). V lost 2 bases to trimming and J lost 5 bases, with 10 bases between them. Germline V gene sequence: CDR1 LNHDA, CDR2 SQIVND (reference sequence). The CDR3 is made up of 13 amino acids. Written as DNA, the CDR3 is TGTGCCAGTAGTATAACTAGTATCCACGAGCAGTACTTC. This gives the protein CASSITSIHEQYF.